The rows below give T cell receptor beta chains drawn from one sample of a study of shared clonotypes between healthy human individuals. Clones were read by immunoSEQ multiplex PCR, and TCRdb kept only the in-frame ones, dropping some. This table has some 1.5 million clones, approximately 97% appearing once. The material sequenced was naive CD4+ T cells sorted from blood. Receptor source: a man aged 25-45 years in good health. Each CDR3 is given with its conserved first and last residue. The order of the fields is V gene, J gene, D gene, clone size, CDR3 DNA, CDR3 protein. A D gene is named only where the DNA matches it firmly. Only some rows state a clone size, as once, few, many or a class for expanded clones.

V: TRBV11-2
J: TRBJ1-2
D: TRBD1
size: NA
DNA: TGTGCCAGCAGCGGAACAGGGGGCGCGTCTGGCTACACCTTC
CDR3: CASSGTGGASGYTF

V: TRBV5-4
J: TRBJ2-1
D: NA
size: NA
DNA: TGTGCCAGCAGCCTAGGACTACTCAGCTCCTACAATGAGCAGTTCTTC
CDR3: CASSLGLLSSYNEQFF

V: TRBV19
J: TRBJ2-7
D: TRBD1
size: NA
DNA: TGTGCCAGTAGTATTGTTGGGACAGGGACCCACGAGCAGTACTTC
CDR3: CASSIVGTGTHEQYF

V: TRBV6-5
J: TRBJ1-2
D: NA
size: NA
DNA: TGTGCCAGCAGTTACTCCGGGACCCCCGCCGGCTACACCTTC
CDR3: CASSYSGTPAGYTF

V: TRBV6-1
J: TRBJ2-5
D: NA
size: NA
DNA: TGTGCCAGCAGTGCTACACTCCAAGAGACCCAGTACTTC
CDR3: CASSATLQETQYF

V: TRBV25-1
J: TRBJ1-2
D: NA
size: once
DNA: TGTGCCAGCAGTGAAAACCCGATTGGGGGAGGCGGCTACACCTTC
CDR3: CASSENPIGGGGYTF

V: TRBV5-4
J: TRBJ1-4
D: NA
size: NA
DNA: TGTGCCAGCAGCTTATGGGGGAGTAGCACTAATGAAAAACTGTTTTTT
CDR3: CASSLWGSSTNEKLFF

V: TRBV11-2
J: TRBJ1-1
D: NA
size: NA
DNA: TGTGCCAGCAGCCGCCGAGGGGAGGTGAACACTGAAGCTTTCTTT
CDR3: CASSRRGEVNTEAFF

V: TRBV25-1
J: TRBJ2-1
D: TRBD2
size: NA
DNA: TGTGCCAGCAGTGAACCGGGACTAGCGGGAGGTGAGCAGTTCTTC
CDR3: CASSEPGLAGGEQFF

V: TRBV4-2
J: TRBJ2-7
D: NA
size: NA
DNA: TGTGCCAGCAGCCAAAGAAGCGGAGAGATCTACGAGCAGTACTTC
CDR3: CASSQRSGEIYEQYF

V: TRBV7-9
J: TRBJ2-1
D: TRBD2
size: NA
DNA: TGTGCCAGCAGCGGGCGAACTAGCGGCGTAACCCTCAATGAGCAGTTCTTC
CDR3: CASSGRTSGVTLNEQFF

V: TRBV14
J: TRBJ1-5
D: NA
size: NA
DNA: TGTGCCAGCAGCCAAGTGAGCCTTCCATTTGGTGGGGTACTGCATTTT
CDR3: CASSQVSLPFGGVLHF

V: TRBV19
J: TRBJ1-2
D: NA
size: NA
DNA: TGTGCCAGTAACACTAGGGGAAATAACTATGGCTACACCTTC
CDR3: CASNTRGNNYGYTF

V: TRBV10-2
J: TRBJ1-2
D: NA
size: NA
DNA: TGCGCCAGCAGTGATGGGTTGAGGAAGGGGCAAAAAGCTAACTATGGCTACACCTTC
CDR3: CASSDGLRKGQKANYGYTF

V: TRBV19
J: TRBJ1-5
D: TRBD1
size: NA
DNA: TGTGCCAGTAGTATAGTCTCCGGGTTGCGGACAGGGGTAGGTAATCAGCCCCAGCATTTT
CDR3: CASSIVSGLRTGVGNQPQHF

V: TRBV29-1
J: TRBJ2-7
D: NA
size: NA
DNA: TGCAGCGTCGGACAGTCCCACTCCTACGAGCAGTACTTC
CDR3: CSVGQSHSYEQYF

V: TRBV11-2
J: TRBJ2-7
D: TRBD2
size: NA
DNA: TGTGCCAGCAGCTTAGCGCAGCGGGGTTTAGAGCAGTACTTC
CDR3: CASSLAQRGLEQYF

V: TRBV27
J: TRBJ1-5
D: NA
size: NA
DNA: TGTGCCAGCAGTTCCCGGACAGAAGCATCGGTCCCCCAGCATTTT
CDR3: CASSSRTEASVPQHF

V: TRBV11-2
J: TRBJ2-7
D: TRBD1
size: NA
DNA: TGTGCCAGCAGCTTAAAGACGACAGGGGAGCAGTACTTC
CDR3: CASSLKTTGEQYF

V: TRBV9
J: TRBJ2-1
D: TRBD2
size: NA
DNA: TGTGCCAGCAGCGACTATAGCGGGAGGAGGGACAATGAGCAGTTCTTC
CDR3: CASSDYSGRRDNEQFF

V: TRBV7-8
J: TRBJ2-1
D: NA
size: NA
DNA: TGTGCCAGCAGCTTAGCAGGGGGGAATAACCCGAGCTCCTACAATGAGCAGTTCTTC
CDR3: CASSLAGGNNPSSYNEQFF

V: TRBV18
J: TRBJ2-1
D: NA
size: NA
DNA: TGTGCCAGCTCACTACAAACGGGGGCAGAGGGGAAGGAGTTCTTC
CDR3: CASSLQTGAEGKEFF

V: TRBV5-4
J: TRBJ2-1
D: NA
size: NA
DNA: TGTGCCAGCAGCTTGGCAGGGCGGGACAATGAGCAGTTCTTC
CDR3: CASSLAGRDNEQFF

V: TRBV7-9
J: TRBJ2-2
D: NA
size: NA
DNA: TGTGCCAGCAGCACCCGGACTATTCGGAACACCGGGGAGCTGTTTTTT
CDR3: CASSTRTIRNTGELFF